These 23 T cell receptor beta chains originate from one sample sequenced in a study of OX40 agonist ivuxolimab in advanced cancers. TCRdb keeps only in-frame clones here, not all; method: immunoSEQ multiplex PCR. Of roughly 24,000 clones in the sample, 65% to 85% were seen once. The specimen comprised CD4+ or CD8+ T cells sorted from blood, sampled in a trial of the OX40 agonist ivuxolimab. These receptors came from an adult with an advanced solid tumor such as melanoma, head and neck, liver or kidney cancer.

This chain connects TRBV7-6 to TRBJ1-6; unclear D gene. Germline-derived CDR1 and CDR2 are SGHVS and FNYEAQ. This CDR3 has 22 amino acids. V was cut by 2 bases and J by 0 bases, with 26 bases left in between. The CDR3 nucleotides read TGTGCCAGCAGCTTAAAAAGCAAGGAGGAGATCGACCACTTCTCCTATAATTCACCCCTCCACTTT. Encoded protein: CASSLKSKEEIDHFSYNSPLHF.

V and J are TRBV12-5 and TRBJ2-1; 7 bases align to TRBD1. The germline V gene has CDR1 LGHNT and CDR2 FRNRAP. After removal of 6 bases from V and 7 bases from J, the junction contained 12 bases not matched to a gene. The CDR3 loop spans 15 amino acids. In DNA, the CDR3 is TGTGCTAGTGGCCACGGGACAGTTAAGGTGAATGAGCAGTTCTTC. This sequence encodes CASGHGTVKVNEQFF.

This clone was recorded only once. The chain joins TRBV4-1 to TRBJ2-7; D is possibly TRBD1 (6 bases). V lost 1 base and J lost 4, with 11 bases in between. Germline CDR1 MGHRA, CDR2 YSYEKL. The CDR3 has 14 amino acids. For the CDR3, the DNA is TGCGCCAGCAGCCAAGCAGGGGAGACTTACGAGCAGTACTTC. It translates to CASSQAGETYEQYF.

The chain carries TRBV7-9 and TRBJ2-1; TRBD2 matches at 12 bases. CDR1 SEHNR and CDR2 FQNEAQ come from the germline V gene (reference sequence). With V trimmed by 1 base and J by 3 bases, 10 bases remained unmatched. The CDR3 extends over 19 amino acids. CDR3 DNA: TGTGCCAGCAGCTTAGAATCAGGGACTAGCGGGTCGATCTACAATGAGCAGTTCTTC. Residues: CASSLESGTSGSIYNEQFF.

CDR3: CASSLFRVSYGYTF. The DNA of the CDR3 is TGTGCCAGCAGCTTGTTCAGGGTGAGCTATGGCTACACCTTC. The chain couples TRBV5-6 to TRBJ1-2; weak D call: TRBD1 (5 bases). Germline CDR1 and CDR2: SGHDT and YYEEEE. V was shortened by 1 base and J by 4 bases, with 11 bases between the two germline ends. This CDR3 comprises 14 residues. Full variable domain (rest looked up from reference TRBV5-6 and TRBJ1-2): DAGVTQSPTHLIKTRGQQVTLRCSPKSGHDTVSWYQQALGQGPQFIFQYYEEEERQRGNFPDRFSGHQFPNYSSELNVNALLLGDSALYLCASSLFRVSYGYTFGSGTRLTVV.

This clone was counted once. The genes are TRBV5-1 and TRBJ2-7; TRBD2 matches 9 bases. Germline CDR1 reads SGHRS; CDR2 reads YFSETQ. V lost 2 bases to trimming and J lost 0 bases; unmatched junction nucleotides: 0. This CDR3 is 14 amino acids long. The CDR3 region is CASSFSGGSYEQYF. The CDR3 DNA reads as TGCGCCAGCAGCTTTAGCGGGGGCTCCTACGAGCAGTACTTC.

The chain recombines TRBV4-3 with TRBJ2-6, with no clear D. The germline CDR1 and CDR2 sequences are LGHNA and YSLEER. The CDR3 sequence is 16 residues long. The V and J ends lost 4 bases and 0 bases respectively, with 10 bases between them. CDR3 coding DNA: TGCGCCAGCAGCCCTAAAGGGTACTCTGGGGCCAACGTCCTGACTTTC. Its translation: CASSPKGYSGANVLTF.

The rearrangement joins TRBV5-6 to TRBJ1-1; 11 bases map to TRBD1. CDR1 is SGHDT and CDR2 is YYEEEE in the germline V gene. CDR3 length equals 14 residues. The trim removed 0 bases at V and 10 bases at J, leaving 5 bases unmatched. CDR3 loop: CASSLEDRGRRAFF. In nucleotides, the CDR3 is TGTGCCAGCAGCTTGGAGGACAGGGGGCGCAGAGCTTTCTTT.

The chain links TRBV4-2 to TRBJ1-4; the D gene is possibly TRBD1 (5 bases). From germline, CDR1 is LGHNA and CDR2 YNFKEQ. The V and J ends lost 1 base and 9 bases respectively, with 15 bases between them. The CDR3 spans 15 residues. CDR3 DNA: TGTGCCAGCAGCCAAGTCCCGGGACGGCTCCAAAAACTGTTTTTT. This encodes CASSQVPGRLQKLFF.

The table lists this clone with a count of one. The V gene is TRBV6-5, the J gene TRBJ1-2; TRBD1 aligns across 8 bases. V was pared by 5 bases and J by 3 bases, with 5 bases of the junction left unmatched. Per the germline V gene, CDR1 is MNHEY and CDR2 is SVGAGI. The CDR3 covers 14 residues. The CDR3 protein is CASSPGTGYYGYTF. The CDR3 coding sequence is TGTGCCAGCAGTCCCGGGACAGGTTACTATGGCTACACCTTC.

About this clone: Distinct nucleotide sequences in the sample also encode this CDR3. V and J are TRBV27 and TRBJ2-2; either TRBD1 or TRBD2 may supply D (5 bases each). Germline values: CDR1 MNHEY, CDR2 SMNVEV (reference sequence). V was shortened by 5 bases and J by 0 bases, with 7 bases between the two germline ends. This CDR3 has 14 residues. For the CDR3, the DNA is TGTGCCAGCAGTACGGGACCGAACACCGGGGAGCTGTTTTTT. Its protein product is CASSTGPNTGELFF.

The chain recombines TRBV19 with TRBJ2-5; possible D gene TRBD1, 6 bases. In germline, CDR1 is LNHDA, CDR2 SQIVND (reference sequence). The CDR3 is made up of 15 amino acids. V shed 3 bases and J shed 4 bases, with 15 bases lying between them. Here the CDR3 reads CASSIRQGRGETQYF. CDR3 nucleotides: TGTGCCAGTAGTATTCGGCAGGGGCGCGGAGAGACCCAGTACTTC.

The rearrangement uses TRBV28 and TRBJ2-7; D is uncertain. CDR3 length: 14 residues. V lost 6 bases and J 1 base, leaving 13 bases between the germline ends. The germline CDR1 and CDR2 sequences are MDHEN and SYDVKM. CDR3 nucleotide sequence: TGTGCCAGCAGACTCGATGGGGTTTCCTACGAGCAGTACTTC. Protein sequence: CASRLDGVSYEQYF.

This clone was seen a few times. The V call is TRBV6-5, the J call TRBJ2-7, with a possible D match to TRBD2 (5 bases). The CDR3 has 13 residues. Trimming took off 6 bases at V and 1 base at J, with 10 bases between the two ends. Germline lookup yields CDR1 MNHEY and CDR2 SVGAGI. CDR3 coding DNA: TGTGCCAGCAGCCTAGGAGGATCCTACGAGCAGTACTTC. Translating it yields CASSLGGSYEQYF.

The V call is TRBV7-9, the J call TRBJ2-5; possible D gene TRBD1, 5 bases. V was clipped by 2 bases and J by 4 bases, with 8 bases between them. The CDR3 loop spans 13 amino acids. The germline V gene encodes CDR1 SEHNR and CDR2 FQNEAQ (reference sequence). CDR3 sequence: CASSLSGLETQYF. As DNA, the CDR3 is TGTGCCAGCAGCTTATCAGGGCTAGAGACCCAGTACTTC.

The chain is built from TRBV19 and TRBJ1-2; tentative D call: TRBD1 (6 bases). V lost 5 bases and J 6 bases, leaving 19 bases between the germline ends. Germline V gene data show CDR1 as LNHDA and CDR2 as SQIVND (reference sequence). The CDR3 totals 15 residues. Here the CDR3 DNA reads TGTGCCAGTAGTCCTAGGGCGGGACATCGACATGGCTACACCTTC. This sequence encodes CASSPRAGHRHGYTF.

The CDR3 loop reads CASSFVRQKPTDTQYF. CDR3 nucleotide sequence: TGTGCCAGTAGTTTTGTTCGACAGAAGCCCACAGATACGCAGTATTTT. This chain uses TRBV19 with TRBJ2-3; D is perhaps TRBD1 (5 bases). The germline V and J ends were trimmed by 5 bases and 2 bases, with 17 bases remaining between them. Germline lookup yields CDR1 LNHDA and CDR2 SQIVND (reference sequence). The length of the CDR3 is 16 residues.

V gene TRBV5-4 combines with J gene TRBJ2-7; D gene uncertain. Trimming left V 4 bases short and J 2 bases short, with 10 bases between. The CDR3 is 13 amino acids. Germline CDR1 SGHNT, CDR2 YYREEE (reference sequence). The CDR3: CASSEGQAYEQYF. The CDR3 nucleotides read TGTGCCAGCAGCGAAGGTCAGGCCTACGAGCAGTACTTC.

V and J are TRBV4-3 and TRBJ2-4, with 11 nucleotides matching TRBD1. The germline V gene encodes CDR1 LGHNA and CDR2 YSLEER. The CDR3 loop spans 17 amino acids. The V and J ends lost 0 bases and 8 bases, in that order; junction bases with no gene match: 9. The CDR3 nucleotides are TGCGCCAGCAGCCAAGATACGGACAGGGGGCATAGGGACATTCAGTACTTC. Translating it yields CASSQDTDRGHRDIQYF.

V and J are TRBV6-5 and TRBJ2-3; D is possibly TRBD1 or TRBD2 (6 bases each). Between the trimmed V and J ends, which lost 6 bases and 2 bases, there was a span of 15 bases. Germline values: CDR1 MNHEY, CDR2 SVGAGI. The CDR3 consists of 15 residues. The chain's CDR3 is CASSPTGAHTDTQYF. The CDR3 coding sequence is TGTGCCAGCAGCCCCACGGGGGCTCACACAGATACGCAGTATTTT.

In its sample, this clone ranks as large. V is TRBV19 and J is TRBJ1-3; D not certain. The germline V gene has CDR1 LNHDA and CDR2 SQIVND (reference sequence). Trimming stripped 5 bases from V and 2 bases from J, with 10 bases between. The CDR3 has 14 amino acids. CDR3 coding DNA: TGTGCCAGTAGTTGGGCAGTCCCTGGAAACACCATATATTTT. Protein sequence: CASSWAVPGNTIYF.

This clone was observed a handful of times. The chain has TRBV10-2 and TRBJ1-2; D is perhaps TRBD1 (5 bases). The CDR3 spans 12 residues. CDR1 and CDR2 (germline): WSHSY, SAAADI. V was pared by 8 bases and J by 6 bases, with 13 bases between. The CDR3 nucleotides read TGCGCCAGCCGGGACGGAGGAAATGGCTACACCTTC. It is translated as CASRDGGNGYTF.

The V gene is TRBV5-1, the J gene TRBJ2-1; weak D call: TRBD2 (5 bases). CDR3 length equals 11 residues. Germline assignment: CDR1 SGHRS and CDR2 YFSETQ. The V gene lost 7 bases and the J gene lost 9 bases, with 11 bases spanning the gap. The chain's CDR3 is CASRAGGEQFF. In DNA, the CDR3 is TGCGCCAGCCGGGCGGGCGGTGAGCAGTTCTTC.